This TCR beta chain was documented in a study of CD8+CD57+ T cells in acquired aplastic anemia. The CDR3 has 12 amino acids. CDR1 is SGDLS, CDR2 YYNGEE, per germline. V lost 6 bases and J lost 9, with 10 bases in between. Profiling that covered TCR beta VDJ and CDR3 relied on genomic DNA as its template. TCRdb fed the reads into MiXCR, producing one record per CDR3 protein. The table records more than 250,000 distinct CDR3 sequences, roughly 80% of them present only once. Patients who underwent sequencing had shown CD8+CD57+ cell expansion by flow cytometry. This clonotype was sampled from a human donor with aplastic anemia. V usage is TRBV9 and J usage is TRBJ1-6, with TRBD1 as a possible D gene (5 bases). Material for sequencing was sorted CD4+, CD8+, or CD8+CD57+ T cells (not recorded which) from PBMCs. This chain's CDR3 is CASNLGGSPLHF. CDR3 coding DNA: TGTGCCAGCAATCTCGGGGGTTCACCCCTCCACTTT. Looking up the rest from reference TRBV9 and TRBJ1-6 gives the full variable domain: DSGVTQTPKHLITATGQRVTLRCSPRSGDLSVYWYQQSLDQGLQFLIQYYNGEERAKGNILERFSAQQFPDLHSELNLSSLELGDSALYFCASNLGGSPLHFGNGTRLTVT.